Listed below are T cell receptor beta chains from one sample, sequenced in a study of long-term antiretroviral therapy in people with HIV. Some clones are missing from TCRdb's copy, which holds only in-frame ones; the method was immunoSEQ multiplex PCR. The repertoire holds approximately 32,000 clones, with roughly 80% as singletons. The sample in question was unsorted PBMCs, obtained 0.4 years before starting antiretroviral therapy. These receptors were collected from a young man with HIV. The CDR3 runs from the conserved cysteine through the conserved F or W. D genes are given only for firm matches. Clone size is shown for a subset of rows, as once, few, many or a class of expanded clone.

j_gene: TRBJ1-1; abundance: .; len: 13; v_gene: TRBV19; d_gene: .; CDR3nt: TGTGCCAGTAGTATACGTCTTGACACTGAAGCTTTCTTT; CDR3aa: CASSIRLDTEAFF
j_gene: TRBJ1-1; abundance: .; len: 14; v_gene: TRBV6-5; d_gene: .; CDR3nt: TGTGCCAGCAGCGTAGACAGGACAAACACTGAAGCTTTCTTT; CDR3aa: CASSVDRTNTEAFF
j_gene: TRBJ1-5; abundance: .; len: 15; v_gene: TRBV28; d_gene: .; CDR3nt: TGTGCCAGCAGTTTATTTGGCCCTGGGGTTCAGCCCCAGCATTTT; CDR3aa: CASSLFGPGVQPQHF
j_gene: TRBJ2-1; abundance: .; len: 15; v_gene: TRBV27; d_gene: TRBD1; CDR3nt: TGTGCCAGCAGTTTCGCCGGGACAGGGGACAATGAGCAGTTCTTC; CDR3aa: CASSFAGTGDNEQFF
j_gene: TRBJ2-4; abundance: .; len: 15; v_gene: TRBV2; d_gene: .; CDR3nt: TGTGCCAGCAGTGGTGACGGGGGAGCGAGGAACATTCAGTACTTC; CDR3aa: CASSGDGGARNIQYF
j_gene: TRBJ1-1; abundance: .; len: 13; v_gene: TRBV6-5; d_gene: .; CDR3nt: TGTGCCAGCAGTCCGACAGGTGGAGGTGAAGCTTTCTTT; CDR3aa: CASSPTGGGEAFF
j_gene: TRBJ2-7; abundance: .; len: 17; v_gene: TRBV7-9; d_gene: .; CDR3nt: TGTGCCAGCAGCCCCCGCGCAGGGGAGGGACCCTCCTACGAGCAGTACTTC; CDR3aa: CASSPRAGEGPSYEQYF
j_gene: TRBJ1-2; abundance: .; len: 22; v_gene: TRBV9; d_gene: TRBD1; CDR3nt: TGTGCCAGCAGCGTAGGGGGACAGGGGGCTTCGCTCCGTTGGGTAGGGAACTATGGCTACACCTTC; CDR3aa: CASSVGGQGASLRWVGNYGYTF
j_gene: TRBJ1-6; abundance: .; len: 13; v_gene: TRBV27; d_gene: .; CDR3nt: TGTGCCAGCAGTTTGGGTAATAATTCACCCCTCCACTTT; CDR3aa: CASSLGNNSPLHF
j_gene: TRBJ2-3; abundance: .; len: 13; v_gene: TRBV5-1; d_gene: TRBD2; CDR3nt: TGCGCCGGGAGGGAAACGAGCACAGATACGCAGTATTTT; CDR3aa: CAGRETSTDTQYF
j_gene: TRBJ1-5; abundance: .; len: 16; v_gene: TRBV7-9; d_gene: .; CDR3nt: TGTGCCAGCAGCTCGTTTAATGGACGGAGCAATCAGCCCCAGCATTTT; CDR3aa: CASSSFNGRSNQPQHF
j_gene: TRBJ2-2; abundance: .; len: 13; v_gene: TRBV11-2; d_gene: TRBD1; CDR3nt: TGTGCCAGCAGCCTAAAGACAGGGCGGGAGCTGTTTTTT; CDR3aa: CASSLKTGRELFF
j_gene: TRBJ2-1; abundance: .; len: 15; v_gene: TRBV21-1; d_gene: .; CDR3nt: TGTGCCAGCAGCTTAGGGGTACAGGGGGGTAATGAGCAGTTCTTC; CDR3aa: CASSLGVQGGNEQFF
j_gene: TRBJ2-2; abundance: once; len: 14; v_gene: TRBV19; d_gene: .; CDR3nt: TGTGCCAGTAGTACTAGGACGGGTACCGGGGAGCTGTTTTTT; CDR3aa: CASSTRTGTGELFF
j_gene: TRBJ2-7; abundance: .; len: 14; v_gene: TRBV5-4; d_gene: .; CDR3nt: TGTGCCAGCAGCACCGACACACTGGTCTACGAGCAGTACTTC; CDR3aa: CASSTDTLVYEQYF
j_gene: TRBJ1-2; abundance: .; len: 15; v_gene: TRBV5-8; d_gene: TRBD1; CDR3nt: TGTGCCAGCAGCTTGGAAGGGGGCTTCGACTATGGCTACACCTTC; CDR3aa: CASSLEGGFDYGYTF
j_gene: TRBJ2-3; abundance: .; len: 13; v_gene: TRBV5-4; d_gene: TRBD2; CDR3nt: TGTGCCAGCGTGGGCGGGGGGACAGATACGCAGTATTTT; CDR3aa: CASVGGGTDTQYF
j_gene: TRBJ1-1; abundance: .; len: 17; v_gene: TRBV5-1; d_gene: TRBD1; CDR3nt: TGCGCCAGCAGCTCCCCCGGGACAGGGTTTGATAAGACTGAAGCTTTCTTT; CDR3aa: CASSSPGTGFDKTEAFF
j_gene: TRBJ2-5; abundance: .; len: 16; v_gene: TRBV7-8; d_gene: .; CDR3nt: TGTGCCAGCGGTAAATCCCGGGCCGGGTCGGGAGAGACCCAGTACTTC; CDR3aa: CASGKSRAGSGETQYF
j_gene: TRBJ1-1; abundance: .; len: 12; v_gene: TRBV28; d_gene: .; CDR3nt: TGTGCCAGCAGGGCGGGTGGCACTGAAGCTTTCTTT; CDR3aa: CASRAGGTEAFF
j_gene: TRBJ1-1; abundance: once; len: 13; v_gene: TRBV11-2; d_gene: .; CDR3nt: TGTGCCAGCAGCCCTAACCGGAACACTGAAGCTTTCTTT; CDR3aa: CASSPNRNTEAFF
j_gene: TRBJ2-7; abundance: .; len: 14; v_gene: TRBV14; d_gene: TRBD2; CDR3nt: TGTGCCAGCAGCCGCTGGCGGGAGGGCGACGAGCAGTACTTC; CDR3aa: CASSRWREGDEQYF
j_gene: TRBJ2-5; abundance: .; len: 16; v_gene: TRBV13; d_gene: TRBD2; CDR3nt: TGTGCCAGCAGCTCCGGACTAGCGGGAGTTGGAGAGACCCAGTACTTC; CDR3aa: CASSSGLAGVGETQYF
j_gene: TRBJ2-1; abundance: .; len: 12; v_gene: TRBV7-3; d_gene: .; CDR3nt: TGTGCCAGCAGCTTCTGGGGGAGTGAGCAGTTCTTC; CDR3aa: CASSFWGSEQFF
j_gene: TRBJ2-7; abundance: .; len: 16; v_gene: TRBV28; d_gene: TRBD2; CDR3nt: TGTGCCAGCAGTTTATACGCTAGCGGGAGCTCCTACGAGCAGTACTTC; CDR3aa: CASSLYASGSSYEQYF
j_gene: TRBJ2-1; abundance: .; len: 16; v_gene: TRBV19; d_gene: TRBD1; CDR3nt: TGTGCCAGTAGTATGGATTCTCGACAGGGTTACAATGAGCAGTTCTTC; CDR3aa: CASSMDSRQGYNEQFF
j_gene: TRBJ1-5; abundance: few; len: 13; v_gene: TRBV4-1; d_gene: .; CDR3nt: TGCGCCAGCAGCCTACAGGGTCATCAGCCCCAGCATTTT; CDR3aa: CASSLQGHQPQHF
j_gene: TRBJ1-2; abundance: .; len: 15; v_gene: TRBV5-1; d_gene: .; CDR3nt: TGCGCCAGCAGCTTGGTGGGGTCTGTTAACTATGGCTACACCTTC; CDR3aa: CASSLVGSVNYGYTF
j_gene: TRBJ1-4; abundance: .; len: 14; v_gene: TRBV14; d_gene: .; CDR3nt: TGTGCCAGCAGCCAAGTTGGCCGTAATGAAAAACTGTTTTTT; CDR3aa: CASSQVGRNEKLFF
j_gene: TRBJ2-7; abundance: .; len: 15; v_gene: TRBV5-4; d_gene: .; CDR3nt: TGTGCCAGCAGCTTCTGGGAAATCGGGTCCTACGAGCAGTACTTC; CDR3aa: CASSFWEIGSYEQYF
j_gene: TRBJ2-7; abundance: .; len: 19; v_gene: TRBV4-2; d_gene: TRBD2; CDR3nt: TGTGCCAGCAGCCGATCAGAGCGGACTAGCGGGATTCCTACCTACGAGCAGTACTTC; CDR3aa: CASSRSERTSGIPTYEQYF
j_gene: TRBJ2-7; abundance: .; len: 15; v_gene: TRBV6-5; d_gene: .; CDR3nt: TGTGCCAGCAGCACTACTAACGACTTCACCTACGAGCAGTACTTC; CDR3aa: CASSTTNDFTYEQYF
j_gene: TRBJ2-2; abundance: .; len: 14; v_gene: TRBV9; d_gene: .; CDR3nt: TGTGCCAGCAGCGTAGCAGGGAGCACCGGGGAGCTGTTTTTT; CDR3aa: CASSVAGSTGELFF
j_gene: TRBJ2-5; abundance: once; len: 12; v_gene: TRBV28; d_gene: .; CDR3nt: TGTGCCAGCAGTTTATCCCAAGAGACCCAGTACTTC; CDR3aa: CASSLSQETQYF
j_gene: TRBJ2-7; abundance: few; len: 13; v_gene: TRBV7-8; d_gene: .; CDR3nt: TGTGCCAGCAGCTTTAAGGCCGTGCACGAGCAGTACTTC; CDR3aa: CASSFKAVHEQYF
j_gene: TRBJ1-5; abundance: .; len: 15; v_gene: TRBV2; d_gene: .; CDR3nt: TGTGCCAGCAGGATTCAGGGTACCAGCAATCAGCCCCAGCATTTT; CDR3aa: CASRIQGTSNQPQHF
j_gene: TRBJ1-1; abundance: .; len: 13; v_gene: TRBV25-1; d_gene: .; CDR3nt: TGTGCCACCGGGACCCAGGGCGACACTGAAGCTTTCTTT; CDR3aa: CATGTQGDTEAFF